This TCR beta chain was recovered during a study of cytomegalovirus exposure and HLA in healthy donors. PCR involved 60 Vbeta and 13 Jbeta primers. The repertoire was sequenced with immunoSEQ multiplex PCR; TCRdb's copy has only in-frame clones and lacks some. The table has approximately 220,000 clones, about 79% seen once. With respect to this clone: Its antigen is not identified.

Study outcomes and limitations: About 87% or about 30% of the time was how often most TCR beta V segments were productive, according to an earlier analysis.

The CDR3 loop spans 15 amino acids. This TCR was recovered from a man aged 18 to 30 in good health and CMV-seronegative. Input material: PBMCs. This sequence joins TRBV21-1 and TRBJ1-2. TRBV21-1 is a known pseudogene. The CDR3 region is CASSRRVGANYGYTF. The CDR3 nucleotides are TGTGCCAGCAGTAGGAGGGTAGGAGCTAACTATGGCTACACCTTC.